These 21 T cell receptor beta chains were sequenced from one sample in a study of Tregs in tolerant kidney transplant recipients. The repertoire was sequenced with immunoSEQ multiplex PCR; TCRdb's copy has only in-frame clones and lacks some. The data hold tens of thousands of clones, with approximately 89% observed a single time. The nonmyeloablative bone marrow transplants came from related graft donors, with transient mixed chimerism. Sequencing used CD4+ T cells from blood (PBMCs), obtained 6 months after the transplant. Receptor source: a human patient who received a combined kidney and bone marrow transplant. Some T cells may have originated in the graft donor.

The chain couples TRBV27 to TRBJ2-7; 9 nucleotides align to TRBD1. The CDR3 extends over 15 amino acids. V lost 2 bases, J lost 3 bases, and 5 bases stayed unmatched. The germline CDR1 and CDR2 sequences are MNHEY and SMNVEV (reference sequence). In DNA form, the CDR3 reads TGTGCCAGCAGTTTACGGACAGGGGTCCTCTACGAGCAGTACTTC. Translation gives CASSLRTGVLYEQYF.

The chain employs TRBV2 and TRBJ2-1; 9 bases are a match to TRBD1. Germline CDR1 is SNHLY and CDR2 is FYNNEI. With V trimmed by 6 bases and J by 3 bases, 6 bases remained unmatched. This CDR3 contains 15 residues. This CDR3 is CASSGQGIGYNEQFF. The CDR3 DNA reads as TGTGCCAGCAGCGGACAGGGGATAGGCTACAATGAGCAGTTCTTC.

The chain uses TRBV7-8 and TRBJ2-2; D perhaps matches TRBD1 (6 bases). V gave up 6 bases and J gave up 7 bases, with 12 bases separating them. CDR1 is SGHVS and CDR2 is FQNEAQ in the germline V gene. The CDR3 contains 13 residues. The CDR3 nucleotides are TGTGCCAGCAGACAACAGGGAAACGGGGAGCTGTTTTTT. Its translation: CASRQQGNGELFF.

The chain recombines TRBV5-1 with TRBJ1-1, with no clear D. The V and J ends lost 4 bases and 0 bases respectively, with 13 bases between them. The CDR3 covers 15 residues. Germline CDR1 and CDR2: SGHRS and YFSETQ. This chain's CDR3 is CASSLDGLMNTEAFF. The CDR3 DNA sequence: TGCGCCAGCAGCCTGGACGGACTTATGAACACTGAAGCTTTCTTT.

The chain is built from TRBV5-4 and TRBJ2-2; D call uncertain. Germline lookup yields CDR1 SGHNT and CDR2 YYREEE (reference sequence). V shed 0 bases and J shed 5 bases, with 5 bases lying between them. This CDR3 comprises 13 residues. CDR3 coding DNA: TGTGCCAGCAGCTTGGGTCTGACCGGGGAGCTGTTTTTT. Translated, it gives CASSLGLTGELFF. Complete variable domain (other parts from reference TRBV5-4 and TRBJ2-2): ETGVTQSPTHLIKTRGQQVTLRCSSQSGHNTVSWYQQALGQGPQFIFQYYREEENGRGNFPPRFSGLQFPNYSSELNVNALELDDSALYLCASSLGLTGELFFGEGSRLTVL.

J is TRBJ1-1 and V is TRBV4-3; D is perhaps TRBD1 (5 bases). CDR1 is LGHNA and CDR2 is YSLEER in the germline V gene. The CDR3 is 16 residues long. V lost 2 bases, J lost 4 bases, and 17 bases lay in between. CDR3 DNA: TGCGCCAGCAGCCAACAACGACAGACGCGTAGCACTGAAGCTTTCTTT. It specifies CASSQQRQTRSTEAFF.

J is TRBJ2-2 and V is TRBV7-7; D might be TRBD2 (5 bases). V was clipped by 5 bases and J by 7 bases, with 17 bases between them. The CDR3 is 15 amino acids. The germline V gene encodes CDR1 SSHAT and CDR2 FNYEAQ (reference sequence). CDR3 sequence (DNA): TGTGCCAGCAGCCCGGGGATGGCGCCTAGCGGGGAGCTGTTTTTT. The encoded protein is CASSPGMAPSGELFF.

The chain employs TRBV7-6 and TRBJ2-1; D gene ambiguous. This CDR3 region has 11 residues. Germline CDR1 SGHVS, CDR2 FNYEAQ. Trimming pared 5 bases from V and 8 bases from J, leaving 7 bases between. The CDR3 nucleotides are TGTGCCAGCAGCATACTGGATGAGCAGTTCTTC. This sequence encodes CASSILDEQFF.

The chain employs TRBV2 and TRBJ2-3, with TRBD2 identical over 13 bases. Germline loops: CDR1 SNHLY, CDR2 FYNNEI. This CDR3 has 15 residues. With 5 bases clipped from V and 6 bases from J, the junction kept 5 bases outside the gene matches. CDR3 bases: TGTGCCAGCAGTCTCACTAGCGGGGGGGCGGATACGCAGTATTTT. This codes for CASSLTSGGADTQYF.

J is TRBJ1-3 and V is TRBV12-5; D uncertain. Germline V gene lookup returns CDR1 LGHNT and CDR2 FRNRAP. Trimming removed 0 bases at V and 2 bases at J, with 11 bases between. The CDR3 loop spans 16 amino acids. CDR3: CASGLVLSHTGNTIYF. CDR3 DNA sequence: TGTGCTAGTGGTTTGGTACTTTCTCATACTGGAAACACCATATATTTT.

This clone was seen only once. This CDR3 reads CASSNTRGQGNKRDNSQPQHF. CDR3 nucleotides: TGTGCCAGCAGTAATACCCGAGGACAGGGAAACAAAAGGGACAATAGCCAGCCCCAGCATTTT. This chain joins TRBV2 and TRBJ1-5; TRBD1 matches 8 bases. The germline CDR1 and CDR2 sequences are SNHLY and FYNNEI. V shed 5 bases, J shed 7 bases, and the junction held 28 bases outside the gene matches. The CDR3 runs 21 residues.

The chain recombines TRBV7-2 with TRBJ1-6, with 8 nucleotides matching TRBD1. The V gene end was trimmed by 4 bases and the J gene end by 0 bases; junction bases not matched to a gene: 2. The CDR3 length is 16 residues. Germline V lookup: CDR1 SGHTA, CDR2 FQGNSA. CDR3 in amino acids: CASSWDRSSYNSPLHF. Written as DNA, the CDR3 is TGTGCCAGCAGCTGGGACAGGAGCTCCTATAATTCACCCCTCCACTTT.

J is TRBJ1-2 and V is TRBV5-8; D may be TRBD1 (5 bases). The germline gives CDR1 SGHTS, CDR2 YDEGEE. V was cut by 5 bases and J by 3 bases, with 11 bases left in between. The CDR3 length is 13 residues. CDR3 amino acids: CASRGRGYYGYTF. CDR3 sequence (DNA): TGTGCCAGCAGAGGAAGGGGATACTATGGCTACACCTTC. Using reference TRBV5-8 and TRBJ1-2 for the parts outside the CDR3, the full variable domain is EAGVTQSPTHLIKTRGQQATLRCSPISGHTSVYWYQQALGLGLQFLLWYDEGEERNRGNFPPRFSGRQFPNYSSELNVNALELEDSALYLCASRGRGYYGYTFGSGTRLTVV.

J is TRBJ2-7 and V is TRBV14; no clear D. The V and J ends lost 1 base and 1 base respectively, with 8 bases between them. There are 14 residues in the CDR3. Germline CDR1 reads SGHDN; CDR2 reads FVKESK. The CDR3 here is CASSQGVRSYEQYF. In DNA, the CDR3 is TGTGCCAGCAGCCAAGGTGTGCGGTCCTACGAGCAGTACTTC.

The rearrangement joins TRBV30 to TRBJ2-4, with 8 bases matching TRBD1. This CDR3 region has 14 residues. V was clipped by 7 bases and J by 7 bases; unmatched bases: 12. Germline CDR1 and CDR2: GTSNPN and SVGIG (reference sequence). In DNA form, the CDR3 reads TGTGCCTTCTCTAACCGGGACAGGCATAACATTCAGTACTTC. Translation gives CAFSNRDRHNIQYF.

This chain connects TRBV6-5 to TRBJ2-7, with 10 nucleotides matching TRBD2. CDR1 is MNHEY and CDR2 is SVGAGI in the germline V gene. The length of the CDR3 is 13 residues. V shed 7 bases, J shed 3 bases, and the junction held 3 bases outside the gene matches. The CDR3 region has the DNA TGTGCCAGCAAGGTAGCGGGGGGCTACGAGCAGTACTTC. It codes for CASKVAGGYEQYF.

The chain employs TRBV28 and TRBJ1-5; D gene uncertain. CDR3 length: 12 residues. The V gene's germline CDR1 is MDHEN and CDR2 SYDVKM. The ends were cut back, 3 bases at V and 7 bases at J, with 7 bases in the middle. CDR3 sequence (DNA): TGTGCCAGCAGTTTGCGGAGCCAGCCCCAGCATTTT. This codes for CASSLRSQPQHF.

The chain employs TRBV27 and TRBJ1-1; D uncertain. The CDR3 runs to 13 residues. The ends were cut back, 6 bases at V and 4 bases at J, with 12 bases in the middle. Germline V gene lookup returns CDR1 MNHEY and CDR2 SMNVEV (reference sequence). CDR3 nucleotides: TGTGCCAGCAGGAACGATAGAGGCACTGAAGCTTTCTTT. This translates into CASRNDRGTEAFF.

V and J are TRBV7-2 and TRBJ2-1, with 8 bases matching TRBD2. Trimming cost V 0 bases and J 7 bases; bases outside gene matches: 5. Germline-derived CDR1 and CDR2 are SGHTA and FQGNSA. This CDR3 comprises 15 residues. CDR3 DNA sequence: TGTGCCAGCAGCTTAGCCAGCGGGAGTACGAATGAGCAGTTCTTC. Translation: CASSLASGSTNEQFF.

This chain joins TRBV4-1 and TRBJ1-4, with TRBD1 identical over 9 bases. J lost 6 bases, V lost 2 bases, and 7 bases had no gene match. The germline gives CDR1 MGHRA, CDR2 YSYEKL. The CDR3 is 16 residues long. DNA of the CDR3: TGCGCCAGCAGCCAATCCGAACAGGGGGCTTATGAAAAACTGTTTTTT. As protein: CASSQSEQGAYEKLFF.

The chain joins TRBV7-8 to TRBJ1-2, with D hard to call. Germline V gene data show CDR1 as SGHVS and CDR2 as FQNEAQ. The ends were cut back, 3 bases at V and 1 base at J, with 18 bases in the middle. CDR3 length equals 17 residues. The CDR3 region is CASSFDGGQNINYGYTF. CDR3 DNA sequence: TGTGCCAGCAGCTTTGACGGAGGGCAGAACATTAACTATGGCTACACCTTC.